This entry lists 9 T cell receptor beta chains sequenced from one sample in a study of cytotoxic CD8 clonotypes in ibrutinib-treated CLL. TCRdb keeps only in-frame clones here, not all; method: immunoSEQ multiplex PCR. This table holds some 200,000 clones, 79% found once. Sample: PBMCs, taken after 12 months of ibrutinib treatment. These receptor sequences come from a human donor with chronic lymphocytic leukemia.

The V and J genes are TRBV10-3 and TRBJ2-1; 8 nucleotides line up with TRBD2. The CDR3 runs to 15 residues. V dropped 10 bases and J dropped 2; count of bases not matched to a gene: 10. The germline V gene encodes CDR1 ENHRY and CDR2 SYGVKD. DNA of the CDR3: TGTGCCACGGGAACAGCGGGGGCTGCCTACAATGAGCAGTTCTTC. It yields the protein CATGTAGAAYNEQFF.

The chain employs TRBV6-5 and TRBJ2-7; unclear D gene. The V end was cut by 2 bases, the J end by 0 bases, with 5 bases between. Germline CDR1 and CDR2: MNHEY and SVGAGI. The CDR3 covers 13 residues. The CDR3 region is CASSYGDSYEQYF. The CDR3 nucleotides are TGTGCCAGCAGTTACGGGGACTCCTACGAGCAGTACTTC.

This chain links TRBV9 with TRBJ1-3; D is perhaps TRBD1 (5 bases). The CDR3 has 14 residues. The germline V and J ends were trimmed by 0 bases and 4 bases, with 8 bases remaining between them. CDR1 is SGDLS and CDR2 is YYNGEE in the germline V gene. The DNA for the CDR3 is TGTGCCAGCAGCGTAGAAGCAGGGGGAAACACCATATATTTT. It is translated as CASSVEAGGNTIYF.

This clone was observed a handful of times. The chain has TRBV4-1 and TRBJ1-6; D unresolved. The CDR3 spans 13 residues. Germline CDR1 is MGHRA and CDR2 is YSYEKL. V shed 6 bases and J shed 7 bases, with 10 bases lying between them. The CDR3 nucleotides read TGCGCCAGCAGGGGCGGGCCAAATTCACCCCTCCACTTT. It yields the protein CASRGGPNSPLHF.

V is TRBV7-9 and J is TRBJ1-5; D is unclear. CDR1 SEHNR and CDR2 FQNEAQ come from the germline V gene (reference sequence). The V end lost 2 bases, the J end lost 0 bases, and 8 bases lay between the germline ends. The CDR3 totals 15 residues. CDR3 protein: CASSLSGGSNQPQHF. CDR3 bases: TGTGCCAGCAGCTTATCAGGTGGTAGCAATCAGCCCCAGCATTTT.

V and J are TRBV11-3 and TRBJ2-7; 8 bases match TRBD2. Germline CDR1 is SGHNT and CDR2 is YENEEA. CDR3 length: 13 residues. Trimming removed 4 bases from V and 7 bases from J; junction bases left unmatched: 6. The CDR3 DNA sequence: TGTGCCAGCAGCTCGGGACTAGTAGGTGAGCAGTACTTC. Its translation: CASSSGLVGEQYF.

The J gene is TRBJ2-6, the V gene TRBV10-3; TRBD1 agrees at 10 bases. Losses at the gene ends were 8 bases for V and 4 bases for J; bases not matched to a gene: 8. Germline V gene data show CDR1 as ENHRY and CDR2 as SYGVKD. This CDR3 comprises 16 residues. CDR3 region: CAISETGGAGANVLTF. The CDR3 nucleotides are TGTGCCATCTCCGAGACAGGGGGCGCGGGGGCCAACGTCCTGACTTTC.

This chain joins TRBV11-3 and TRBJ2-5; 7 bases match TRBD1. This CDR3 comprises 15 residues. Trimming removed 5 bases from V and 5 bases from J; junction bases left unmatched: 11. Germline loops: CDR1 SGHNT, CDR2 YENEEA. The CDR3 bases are TGTGCCAGCAGCCTCACAGGGGCGAACGGGGAGACCCAGTACTTC. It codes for CASSLTGANGETQYF. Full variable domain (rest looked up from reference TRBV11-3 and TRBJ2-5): EAGVVQSPRYKIIEKKQPVAFWCNPISGHNTLYWYLQNLGQGPELLIRYENEEAVDDSQLPKDRFSAERLKGVDSTLKIQPAELGDSAVYLCASSLTGANGETQYFGPGTRLLVL.

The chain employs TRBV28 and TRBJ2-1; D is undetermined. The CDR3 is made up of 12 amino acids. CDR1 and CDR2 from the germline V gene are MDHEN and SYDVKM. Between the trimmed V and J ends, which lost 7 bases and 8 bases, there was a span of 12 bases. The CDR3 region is CASNNKVDEQFF. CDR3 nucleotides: TGTGCCAGCAACAATAAGGTGGATGAGCAGTTCTTC.